This TCR beta chain was sequenced during a study of blood T cell repertoires in COVID-19. Study background: Material from acute and convalescent COVID-19 was sourced from the United States, Italy and Spain. PBMCs, B-cell-depleted T cells, or T cells provided the cDNA or gDNA that made up the material.

Only in-frame clones appear in the TCRdb table, and some are missing; sequencing was by immunoSEQ multiplex PCR. The sample comprises 150,000 or so clones, about four fifths of which are singletons, and 3% rests with the top ten. This CDR3 spans 18 amino acids. The germline V gene encodes CDR1 SGHDT and CDR2 YYEEEE. V shed 0 bases and J shed 2 bases, with 18 bases lying between them. The origin of this receptor is a woman older than 75 with acute or convalescent COVID-19. The chain joins TRBV5-6 to TRBJ1-3, with a possible D match to TRBD1 (6 bases). The sequenced sample was peripheral blood. Here the CDR3 reads CASSLVQGRNLAGNTIYF. CDR3 nucleotides: TGTGCCAGCAGCTTGGTACAGGGTCGGAACTTGGCTGGAAACACCATATATTTT. Full variable domain (remainder filled in from reference TRBV5-6 and TRBJ1-3): DAGVTQSPTHLIKTRGQQVTLRCSPKSGHDTVSWYQQALGQGPQFIFQYYEEEERQRGNFPDRFSGHQFPNYSSELNVNALLLGDSALYLCASSLVQGRNLAGNTIYFGEGSWLTVV.